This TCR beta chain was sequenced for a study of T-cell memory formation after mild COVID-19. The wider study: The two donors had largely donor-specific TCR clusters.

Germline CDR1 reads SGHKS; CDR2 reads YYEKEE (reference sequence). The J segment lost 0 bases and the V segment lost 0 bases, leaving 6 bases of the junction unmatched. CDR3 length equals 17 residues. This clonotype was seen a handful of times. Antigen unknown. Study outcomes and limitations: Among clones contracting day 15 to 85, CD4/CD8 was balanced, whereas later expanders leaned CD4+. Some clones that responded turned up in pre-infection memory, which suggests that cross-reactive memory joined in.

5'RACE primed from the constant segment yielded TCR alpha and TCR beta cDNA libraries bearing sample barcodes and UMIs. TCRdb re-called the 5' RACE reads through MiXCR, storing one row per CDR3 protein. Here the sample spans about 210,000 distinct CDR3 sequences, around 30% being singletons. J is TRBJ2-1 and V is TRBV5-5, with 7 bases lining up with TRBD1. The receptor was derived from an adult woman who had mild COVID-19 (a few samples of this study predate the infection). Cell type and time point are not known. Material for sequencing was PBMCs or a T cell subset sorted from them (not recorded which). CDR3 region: CASSLGWGQSSYNEQFF. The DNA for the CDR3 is TGTGCCAGCAGCTTGGGATGGGGACAGAGCTCCTACAATGAGCAGTTCTTC.